This is a list of T cell receptor beta chains from one sample in a study of shared clonotypes between healthy human individuals. The data were produced by immunoSEQ multiplex PCR, yet TCRdb's version contains in-frame clones alone and is incomplete. The sample records around 500,000 clones, 76% being singletons. The sequencing sample was made of PBMCs. The receptors were sampled from a woman in her forties in good health. Some clones in this sample may be carry-over from other donors' samples. CDR3s include the opening cysteine and the closing phenylalanine or tryptophan. Fields, in order: J gene, V gene, D gene, clone size, CDR3 protein, CDR3 DNA. The D gene is left open where the match is weak. A clone size is listed for some rows: how often the clone was seen (once, few, many), or a class if it is expanded.

TRBJ2-1 | TRBV10-3 | . | . | CATADGNNEQFF | TGTGCCACAGCGGACGGCAACAATGAGCAGTTCTTC
TRBJ2-1 | TRBV5-1 | . | . | CASIFDSGSPHNEQFF | TGCGCCAGCATTTTTGACTCAGGATCCCCACACAATGAGCAGTTCTTC
TRBJ1-5 | TRBV7-2 | . | . | CASSFEGGGQPQHF | TGTGCCAGCAGCTTTGAAGGGGGTGGTCAGCCCCAGCATTTT
TRBJ2-7 | TRBV27 | TRBD1 | . | CASSLGGQSYEQYF | TGTGCCAGCAGTTTAGGGGGACAGTCCTACGAGCAGTACTTC
TRBJ2-1 | TRBV5-1 | . | . | CASSRSENNEQFF | TGCGCCAGCAGCCGTTCGGAGAACAATGAGCAGTTCTTC
TRBJ2-7 | TRBV11-1 | . | . | CASSFLRYSPYEQYF | TGTGCCAGCAGTTTCCTCCGCTACTCACCCTACGAGCAGTACTTC
TRBJ1-2 | TRBV27 | . | . | CASSFKVNYGYTF | TGTGCCAGCAGTTTCAAGGTAAACTATGGCTACACCTTC
TRBJ2-1 | TRBV7-9 | . | . | CASSLGARNEQFF | TGTGCCAGCAGCTTGGGGGCTCGGAATGAGCAGTTCTTC
TRBJ2-1 | TRBV28 | . | . | CASSPRQVGYYNEQFF | TGTGCCAGCAGTCCGAGGCAGGTGGGCTACTACAATGAGCAGTTCTTC
TRBJ2-1 | TRBV5-1 | . | . | CASSVRRDNEQFF | TGCGCCAGCAGCGTCCGTCGGGACAATGAGCAGTTCTTC
TRBJ2-1 | TRBV2 | TRBD2 | . | CASSEWGTSGNEQFF | TGTGCCAGCAGTGAATGGGGGACTAGCGGCAATGAGCAGTTCTTC
TRBJ1-2 | TRBV29-1 | TRBD1 | . | CSVPDRGAYGYTF | TGCAGCGTCCCGGACAGGGGGGCCTATGGCTACACCTTC
TRBJ2-7 | TRBV11-3 | . | . | CASSLDASGEQYF | TGTGCCAGCAGCTTAGATGCGTCGGGAGAGCAGTACTTC
TRBJ2-3 | TRBV5-1 | . | few | CASSLLGLVLSPDTQYF | TGCGCCAGCAGCTTGTTGGGACTCGTACTGTCCCCAGATACGCAGTATTTT
TRBJ1-1 | TRBV28 | . | once | CASSLPGRWGAFF | TGTGCCAGCAGCCTCCCGGGACGGTGGGGAGCTTTCTTT
TRBJ2-2 | TRBV5-1 | TRBD1 | . | CASSLSGGENTGELFF | TGCGCCAGCAGCTTGTCAGGGGGCGAGAACACCGGGGAGCTGTTTTTT
TRBJ2-7 | TRBV11-2 | . | once | CASSPQPNTYEQYF | TGTGCCAGCAGCCCACAACCTAATACCTACGAGCAGTACTTC
TRBJ2-7 | TRBV11-2 | TRBD2 | . | CASSSRQGSGGSSYEQYF | TGTGCCAGCAGCTCCCGACAGGGTAGCGGGGGGAGCTCCTACGAGCAGTACTTC
TRBJ2-7 | TRBV19 | . | . | CASSGGGSVSYEQYF | TGTGCCAGTAGTGGTGGCGGGTCCGTCTCCTACGAGCAGTACTTC
TRBJ2-7 | TRBV6-5 | . | . | CASSYSSDGYYEQYF | TGTGCCAGCAGTTACTCGAGCGACGGGTACTACGAGCAGTACTTC
TRBJ2-5 | TRBV5-1 | . | . | CASSSIPGQGLETQYF | TGCGCCAGCAGCTCCATCCCAGGGCAGGGCCTGGAGACCCAGTACTTC
TRBJ2-2 | TRBV9 | TRBD1 | . | CASSSRDRVLVGELFF | TGTGCCAGCAGCTCCCGGGACAGGGTATTGGTCGGGGAGCTGTTTTTT
TRBJ1-1 | TRBV11-1 | . | once | CASSRGWENTEAFF | TGTGCCAGCAGCCGGGGGTGGGAGAACACTGAAGCTTTCTTT
TRBJ2-3 | TRBV19 | TRBD1 | . | CASLDRGLTDTQYF | TGTGCCAGTCTGGACAGGGGGCTTACAGATACGCAGTATTTT
TRBJ2-2 | TRBV19 | . | few | CASSPRVPGELFF | TGTGCCAGTAGTCCCAGGGTCCCCGGGGAGCTGTTTTTT
TRBJ2-1 | TRBV29-1 | . | . | CSVDYGFGRNEQFF | TGCAGCGTCGACTATGGGTTTGGGAGGAATGAGCAGTTCTTC
TRBJ2-7 | TRBV28 | . | . | CASSVVPLKDEQYF | TGTGCCAGCAGTGTTGTCCCCTTGAAGGACGAGCAGTACTTC
TRBJ2-1 | TRBV9 | TRBD2 | . | CASSVAAGGLYNEQFF | TGTGCCAGCAGCGTAGCTGCGGGAGGCCTCTACAATGAGCAGTTCTTC
TRBJ2-2 | TRBV7-8 | TRBD1 | . | CASSPPGTGRSGELFF | TGTGCCAGCAGCCCCCCCGGGACAGGCCGGTCAGGGGAGCTGTTTTTT
TRBJ2-2 | TRBV7-9 | . | . | CASSLEWAGELFF | TGTGCCAGCAGCTTAGAGTGGGCCGGGGAGCTGTTTTTT
TRBJ2-1 | TRBV5-1 | . | once | CASSLGPVLYYNEQFF | TGCGCCAGCAGCTTGGGTCCCGTCCTTTACTACAATGAGCAGTTCTTC
TRBJ2-3 | TRBV28 | . | . | CASTSPLTQYF | TGTGCCAGCACCTCGCCCCTTACGCAGTATTTT
TRBJ1-2 | TRBV6-6 | TRBD1 | . | CASSPGQTLGGYTF | TGTGCCAGCAGTCCGGGACAGACCCTTGGAGGCTACACCTTC
TRBJ2-3 | TRBV15 | . | . | CATSRSPVESGDTQYF | TGTGCCACCAGCAGGTCCCCGGTAGAGAGTGGAGATACGCAGTATTTT
TRBJ2-1 | TRBV4-1 | TRBD2 | . | CASSQAFSGNSYNEQFF | TGCGCCAGCAGCCAGGCCTTTAGCGGGAACTCCTACAATGAGCAGTTCTTC
TRBJ2-7 | TRBV10-1 | . | . | CASSEQRGGEQYF | TGCGCCAGCTCCGAACAAAGGGGGGGCGAGCAGTACTTC
TRBJ1-2 | TRBV28 | TRBD1 | few | CASSLSIGWTGAGYGYTF | TGTGCCAGCAGTTTATCCATCGGCTGGACAGGGGCGGGGTATGGCTACACCTTC
TRBJ2-3 | TRBV19 | . | . | CASSIGTDTDTQYF | TGTGCCAGTAGTATAGGGACAGACACAGATACGCAGTATTTT
TRBJ1-4 | TRBV11-2 | TRBD1 | . | CASSLEAGGREKLFF | TGTGCCAGCAGCTTAGAGGCAGGGGGTAGGGAAAAACTGTTTTTT
TRBJ1-2 | TRBV9 | . | . | CASSVELGVYGYTF | TGTGCCAGCAGCGTAGAGCTTGGAGTGTATGGCTACACCTTC
TRBJ2-1 | TRBV19 | TRBD2 | . | CASARLAEQFF | TGTGCCAGCGCCCGACTAGCGGAGCAGTTCTTC
TRBJ2-5 | TRBV5-4 | . | . | CASSLRGTQETQYF | TGTGCCAGCAGCTTGAGAGGGACACAAGAGACCCAGTACTTC
TRBJ2-7 | TRBV7-8 | TRBD1 | . | CASSFYGTGGYLLEGQYF | TGTGCCAGCAGCTTCTACGGGACAGGGGGATACCTACTAGAAGGGCAGTACTTC
TRBJ2-1 | TRBV7-9 | . | . | CASSLAATEQFF | TGTGCCAGCAGCTTAGCGGCAACTGAGCAGTTCTTC
TRBJ2-5 | TRBV6-1 | . | many | CASSDRVRETQYF | TGTGCCAGCAGTGACAGGGTCAGGGAGACCCAGTACTTC
TRBJ2-5 | TRBV7-9 | TRBD2 | . | CTSGTSGRLVETQYF | TGTACCAGTGGGACTAGCGGGAGACTGGTTGAGACCCAGTACTTC
TRBJ2-2 | TRBV7-9 | . | . | CASSLAGAGELFF | TGTGCCAGCAGCTTAGCGGGGGCCGGGGAGCTGTTTTTT
TRBJ2-7 | TRBV4-1 | TRBD2 | . | CASSQEASGNYEQYF | TGCGCCAGCAGCCAAGAGGCTAGCGGTAACTACGAGCAGTACTTC
TRBJ2-4 | TRBV7-9 | . | . | CASSLEGAKNIQYF | TGTGCCAGCAGCTTAGAGGGGGCCAAAAACATTCAGTACTTC
TRBJ1-2 | TRBV13 | TRBD1 | many | CASSSEPGQGRYGYTF | TGTGCCAGCAGCTCTGAACCCGGACAGGGGAGGTATGGCTACACCTTC
TRBJ1-5 | TRBV10-3 | TRBD1 | . | CAVRTGDQPQHF | TGTGCCGTCCGGACAGGAGATCAGCCCCAGCATTTT
TRBJ2-1 | TRBV27 | . | . | CASSLQDSYNEQFF | TGTGCCAGCAGTTTACAAGACTCCTACAATGAGCAGTTCTTC
TRBJ2-7 | TRBV6-6 | TRBD1 | . | CASSSRPGTGHYEQYF | TGTGCCAGCAGTTCCCGACCCGGGACAGGCCACTACGAGCAGTACTTC
TRBJ1-2 | TRBV10-3 | TRBD1 | few | CAIAGTGVHANYGYTF | TGTGCCATCGCCGGGACAGGGGTCCACGCTAACTATGGCTACACCTTC
TRBJ2-7 | TRBV29-1 | . | few | CSVGHGDEQYF | TGCAGCGTTGGTCACGGCGACGAGCAGTACTTC